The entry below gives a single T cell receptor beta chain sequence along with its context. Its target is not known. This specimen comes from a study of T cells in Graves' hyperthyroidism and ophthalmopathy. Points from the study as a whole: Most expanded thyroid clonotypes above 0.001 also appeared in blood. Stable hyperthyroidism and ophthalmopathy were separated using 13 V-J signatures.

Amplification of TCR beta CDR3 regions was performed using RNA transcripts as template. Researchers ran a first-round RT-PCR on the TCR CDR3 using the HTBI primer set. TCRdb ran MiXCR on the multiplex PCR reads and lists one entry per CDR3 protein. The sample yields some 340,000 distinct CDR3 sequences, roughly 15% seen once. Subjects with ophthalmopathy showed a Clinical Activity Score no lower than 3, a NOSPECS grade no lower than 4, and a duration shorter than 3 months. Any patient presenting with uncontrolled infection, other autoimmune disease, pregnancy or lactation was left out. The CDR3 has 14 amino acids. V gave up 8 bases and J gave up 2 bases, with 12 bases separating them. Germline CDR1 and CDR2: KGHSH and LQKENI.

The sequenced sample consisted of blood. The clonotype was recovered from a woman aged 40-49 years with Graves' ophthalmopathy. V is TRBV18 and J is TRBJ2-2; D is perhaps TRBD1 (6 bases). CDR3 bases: TGTGCCAGCAACGACAGGACCAACACCGGGGAGCTGTTTTTT. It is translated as CASNDRTNTGELFF. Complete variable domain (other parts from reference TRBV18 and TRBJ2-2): NAGVMQNPRHLVRRRGQEARLRCSPMKGHSHVYWYRQLPEEGLKFMVYLQKENIIDESGMPKERFSAEFPKEGPSILRIQQVVRGDSAAYFCASNDRTNTGELFFGEGSRLTVL.